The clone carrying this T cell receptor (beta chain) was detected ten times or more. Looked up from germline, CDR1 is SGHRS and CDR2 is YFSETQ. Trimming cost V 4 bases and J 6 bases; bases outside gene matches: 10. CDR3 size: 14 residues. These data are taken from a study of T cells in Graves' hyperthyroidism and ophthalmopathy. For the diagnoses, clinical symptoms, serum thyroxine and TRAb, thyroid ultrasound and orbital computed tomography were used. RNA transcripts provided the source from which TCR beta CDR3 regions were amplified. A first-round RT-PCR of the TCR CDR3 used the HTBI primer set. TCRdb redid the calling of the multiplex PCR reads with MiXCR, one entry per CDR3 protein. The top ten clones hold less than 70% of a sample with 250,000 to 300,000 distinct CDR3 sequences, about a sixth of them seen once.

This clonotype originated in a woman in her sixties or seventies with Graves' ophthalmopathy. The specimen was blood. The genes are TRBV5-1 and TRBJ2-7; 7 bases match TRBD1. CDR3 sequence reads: CASSENRGLGEQYF. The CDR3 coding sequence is TGCGCCAGCAGCGAAAACAGGGGTTTGGGCGAGCAGTACTTC.